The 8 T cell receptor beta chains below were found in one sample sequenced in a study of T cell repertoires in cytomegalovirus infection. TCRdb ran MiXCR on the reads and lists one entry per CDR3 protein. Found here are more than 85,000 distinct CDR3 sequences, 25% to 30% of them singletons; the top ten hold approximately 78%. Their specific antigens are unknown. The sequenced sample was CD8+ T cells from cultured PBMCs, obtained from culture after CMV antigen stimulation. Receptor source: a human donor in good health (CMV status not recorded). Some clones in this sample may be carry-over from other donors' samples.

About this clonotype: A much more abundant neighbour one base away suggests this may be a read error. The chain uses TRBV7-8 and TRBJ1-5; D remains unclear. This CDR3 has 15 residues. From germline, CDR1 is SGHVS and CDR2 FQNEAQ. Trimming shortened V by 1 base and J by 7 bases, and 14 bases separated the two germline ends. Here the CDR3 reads CASSLEWTSGQPQHF. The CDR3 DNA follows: TGTGCCAGCAGCTTAGAATGGACCTCTGGCCAGCCCCAGCATTTT.

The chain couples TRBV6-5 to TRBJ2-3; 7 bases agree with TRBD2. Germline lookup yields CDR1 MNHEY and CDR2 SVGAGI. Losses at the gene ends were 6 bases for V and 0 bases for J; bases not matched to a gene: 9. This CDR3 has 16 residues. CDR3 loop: CASSHDLAASTDTQYF. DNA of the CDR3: TGTGCCAGCAGCCACGACCTAGCGGCTAGCACAGATACGCAGTATTTT.

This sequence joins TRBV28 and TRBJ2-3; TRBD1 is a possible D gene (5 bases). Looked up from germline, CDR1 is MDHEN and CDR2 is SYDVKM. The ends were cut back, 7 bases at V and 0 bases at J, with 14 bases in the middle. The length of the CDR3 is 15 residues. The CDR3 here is CASTSRAGSTDTQYF. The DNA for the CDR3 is TGTGCCAGCACCTCCAGGGCAGGGAGCACAGATACGCAGTATTTT. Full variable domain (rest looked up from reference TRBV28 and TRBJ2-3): DVKVTQSSRYLVKRTGEKVFLECVQDMDHENMFWYRQDPGLGLRLIYFSYDVKMKEKGDIPEGYSVSREKKERFSLILESASTNQTSMYLCASTSRAGSTDTQYFGPGTRLTVL.

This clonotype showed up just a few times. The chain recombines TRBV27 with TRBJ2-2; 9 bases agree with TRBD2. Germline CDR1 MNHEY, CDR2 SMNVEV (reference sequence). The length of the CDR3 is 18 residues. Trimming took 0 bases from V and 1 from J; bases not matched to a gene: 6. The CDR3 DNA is TGTGCCAGCAGTTTATCGTTGGCTAGCGGGGTGAACACCGGGGAGCTGTTTTTT. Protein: CASSLSLASGVNTGELFF.

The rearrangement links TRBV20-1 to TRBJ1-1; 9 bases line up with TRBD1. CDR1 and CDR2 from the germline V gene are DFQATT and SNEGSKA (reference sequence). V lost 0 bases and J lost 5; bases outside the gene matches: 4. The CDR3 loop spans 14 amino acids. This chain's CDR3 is CSARDYGQGTEAFF. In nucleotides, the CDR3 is TGCAGTGCTAGAGACTACGGACAGGGGACTGAAGCTTTCTTT.

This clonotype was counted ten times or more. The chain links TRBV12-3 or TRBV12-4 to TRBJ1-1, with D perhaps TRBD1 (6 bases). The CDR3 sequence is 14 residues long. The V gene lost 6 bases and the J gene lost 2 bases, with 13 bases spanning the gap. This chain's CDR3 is CASSPGTINTEAFF. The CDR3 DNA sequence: TGTGCCAGCAGCCCCGGGACAATTAACACTGAAGCTTTCTTT.

CDR3 residues: CASSPPFNYNEQFF. CDR3 nucleotides: TGTGCCAGCTCACCACCTTTCAATTACAATGAGCAGTTCTTC. V is TRBV18 and J is TRBJ2-1; no definite D call. The CDR3 sequence is 14 residues long. Trimming pared 0 bases from V and 4 bases from J, leaving 7 bases between. Germline values: CDR1 KGHSH, CDR2 LQKENI.

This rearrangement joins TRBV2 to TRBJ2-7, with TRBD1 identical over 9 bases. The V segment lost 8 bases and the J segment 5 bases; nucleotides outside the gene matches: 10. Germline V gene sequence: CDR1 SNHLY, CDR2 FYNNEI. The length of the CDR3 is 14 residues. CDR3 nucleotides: TGTGCCAGCGTCGAGGGACAGGGCCTTGACGAGCAGTACTTC. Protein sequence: CASVEGQGLDEQYF.